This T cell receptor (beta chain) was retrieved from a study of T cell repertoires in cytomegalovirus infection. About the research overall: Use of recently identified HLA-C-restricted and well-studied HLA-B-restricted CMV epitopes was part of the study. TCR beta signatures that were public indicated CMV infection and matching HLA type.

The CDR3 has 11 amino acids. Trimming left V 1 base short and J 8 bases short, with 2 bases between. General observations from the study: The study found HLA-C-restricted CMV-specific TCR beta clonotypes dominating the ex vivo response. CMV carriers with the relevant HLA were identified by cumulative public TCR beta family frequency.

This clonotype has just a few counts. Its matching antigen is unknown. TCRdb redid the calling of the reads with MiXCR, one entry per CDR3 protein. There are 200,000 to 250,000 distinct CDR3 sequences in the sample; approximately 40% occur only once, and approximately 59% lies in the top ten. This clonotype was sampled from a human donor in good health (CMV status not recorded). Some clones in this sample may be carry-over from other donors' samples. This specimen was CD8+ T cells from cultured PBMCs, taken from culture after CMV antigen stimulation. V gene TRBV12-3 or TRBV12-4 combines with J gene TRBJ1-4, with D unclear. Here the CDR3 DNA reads TGTGCCAGCAGTTTAGGAGAAAAACTGTTTTTT. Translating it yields CASSLGEKLFF.